This TCR beta chain emerged from a study of breast tumors, draining lymph nodes, adjacent tissues. Whole-study results and caveats: Tumor repertoires ranked between lymph nodes and nontumor tissue in diversity, with V and J gene preferences. Luminal-like breast cancer showed significantly greater tumor-nontumor repertoire similarity than basal-like breast cancer did. Most tumor T cells seemingly derive from lymph node, then expand in tumor. Data only fit, rather than demonstrated, lymph node origin of most tumor T cells.

This clonotype was recorded many times. Its matching antigen is unknown. The germline V gene encodes CDR1 SGHVS and CDR2 FNYEAQ. The CDR3 runs 21 residues. Trimming stripped 5 bases from V and 0 bases from J, with 29 bases between. Breast cancer patients provided tissue from their axillary draining lymph nodes. A single record per CDR3 protein comes from TCRdb applying MiXCR to the multiplex PCR reads. The table has 200,000 or so distinct CDR3 sequences, 31% seen once. This receptor was identified in a female donor with breast cancer. Some clones in this sample may be carry-over from other donors' samples. The gene calls are TRBV7-6 and TRBJ2-1; D call uncertain. Sequencing input: axillary lymph node tissue. CDR3 bases: TGTGCCAGCAGCCCGGTGGCCGGGCCCAGGTTTATTCGGAGCTCCTACAATGAGCAGTTCTTC. Protein sequence: CASSPVAGPRFIRSSYNEQFF.